This T cell receptor (beta chain) was observed in a study of T cell responses to AZD1222 COVID-19 vaccine. Generated by immunoSEQ multiplex PCR, the TCRdb table keeps only in-frame clones and is missing some. Here the sample spans 90,000 to 150,000 clones, approximately 85% being singletons. Comment on this clone: The antigen remains undetermined.

The ends were cut back, 0 bases at V and 0 bases at J, with 9 bases in the middle. There are 17 residues in the CDR3. CDR1 and CDR2 (germline): SEHNR, FQNEAQ (reference sequence). Study results and caveats: Nearly half of spike-specific TCRs reportedly target unmutated variant regions. Rises in breadth and depth of Spike-specific TCRs came after two AZD1222 doses.

The chain employs TRBV7-9 and TRBJ1-6; a weak D match, TRBD1 (5 bases). This material consisted of peripheral blood, taken on day 0 of AZD1222 vaccination. The receptor was derived from an adult in good health. The CDR3 spells CASSLAGRSSYNSPLHF. The CDR3, as DNA: TGTGCCAGCAGCTTAGCGGGGCGGAGCTCCTATAATTCACCCCTCCACTTT.